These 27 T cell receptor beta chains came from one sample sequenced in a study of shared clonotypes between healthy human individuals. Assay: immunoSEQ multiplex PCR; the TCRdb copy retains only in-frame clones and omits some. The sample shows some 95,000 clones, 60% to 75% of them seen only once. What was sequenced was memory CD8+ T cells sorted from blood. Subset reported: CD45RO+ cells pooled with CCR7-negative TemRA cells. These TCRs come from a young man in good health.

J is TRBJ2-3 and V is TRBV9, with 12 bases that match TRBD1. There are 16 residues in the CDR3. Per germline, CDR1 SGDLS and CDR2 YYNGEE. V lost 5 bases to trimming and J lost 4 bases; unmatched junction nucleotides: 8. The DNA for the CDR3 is TGTGCCAGCAGTCCTGGGACAGGGGGCTATTCAGATACGCAGTATTTT. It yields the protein CASSPGTGGYSDTQYF.

The CDR3, as DNA: TGTGCCAGCAGCCAAGATACCAGCGGGAGTATAAATGAGCAGTTCTTC. It translates to CASSQDTSGSINEQFF. The V and J genes are TRBV4-2 and TRBJ2-1, with 8 positions matching TRBD2. V dropped 0 bases and J dropped 7; count of bases not matched to a gene: 8. CDR3 size: 16 residues. Germline V gene data show CDR1 as LGHNA and CDR2 as YNFKEQ.

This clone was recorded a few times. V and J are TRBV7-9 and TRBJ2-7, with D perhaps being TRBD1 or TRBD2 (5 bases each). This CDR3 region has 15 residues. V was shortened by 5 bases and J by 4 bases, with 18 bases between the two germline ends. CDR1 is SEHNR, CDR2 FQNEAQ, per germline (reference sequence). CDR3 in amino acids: CASSPPMGERYEQYF. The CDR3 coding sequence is TGTGCCAGCAGCCCCCCTATGGGGGAGAGATACGAGCAGTACTTC.

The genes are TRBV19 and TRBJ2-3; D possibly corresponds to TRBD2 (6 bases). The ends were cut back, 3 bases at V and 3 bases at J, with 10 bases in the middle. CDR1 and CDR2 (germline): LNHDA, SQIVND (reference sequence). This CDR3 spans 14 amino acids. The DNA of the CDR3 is TGTGCCAGTAGTATTCTGGCGGGGACAGATACGCAGTATTTT. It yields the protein CASSILAGTDTQYF.

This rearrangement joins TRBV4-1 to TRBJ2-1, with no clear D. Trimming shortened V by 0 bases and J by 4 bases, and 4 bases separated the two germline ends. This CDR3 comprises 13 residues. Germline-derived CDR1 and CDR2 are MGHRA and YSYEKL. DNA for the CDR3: TGCGCCAGCAGCCAAGAAGAGTACAATGAGCAGTTCTTC. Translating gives CASSQEEYNEQFF.

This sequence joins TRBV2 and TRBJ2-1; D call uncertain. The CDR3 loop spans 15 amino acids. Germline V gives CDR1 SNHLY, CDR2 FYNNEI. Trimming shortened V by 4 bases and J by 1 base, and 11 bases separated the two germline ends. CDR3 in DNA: TGTGCCAGCAGTGGGTCCACTGGGTCCTACAATGAGCAGTTCTTC. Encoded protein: CASSGSTGSYNEQFF.

The CDR3 bases are TGTGCCAGCAGTGAGGAGAGTGCGGGAGGTTACACCGGGGAGCTGTTTTTT. The encoded protein is CASSEESAGGYTGELFF. The chain is built from TRBV6-4 and TRBJ2-2; 8 bases agree with TRBD2. This CDR3 region has 17 residues. Germline lookup yields CDR1 MRHNA and CDR2 SNTAGT. V lost 3 bases and J lost 3; bases outside the gene matches: 9.

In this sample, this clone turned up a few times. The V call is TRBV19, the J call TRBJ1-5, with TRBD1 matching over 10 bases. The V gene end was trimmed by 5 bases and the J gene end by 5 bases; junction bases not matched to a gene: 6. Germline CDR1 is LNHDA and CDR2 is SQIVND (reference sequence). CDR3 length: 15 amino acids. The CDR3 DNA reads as TGTGCCAGTAGTCGGGGACAGGGGATTGATCAGCCCCAGCATTTT. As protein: CASSRGQGIDQPQHF.

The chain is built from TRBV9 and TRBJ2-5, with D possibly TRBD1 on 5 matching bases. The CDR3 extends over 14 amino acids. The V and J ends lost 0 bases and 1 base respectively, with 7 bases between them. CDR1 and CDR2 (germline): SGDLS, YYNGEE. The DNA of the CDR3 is TGTGCCAGCAGCGTAGGGCAGGGCCAAGAGACCCAGTACTTC. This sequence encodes CASSVGQGQETQYF.

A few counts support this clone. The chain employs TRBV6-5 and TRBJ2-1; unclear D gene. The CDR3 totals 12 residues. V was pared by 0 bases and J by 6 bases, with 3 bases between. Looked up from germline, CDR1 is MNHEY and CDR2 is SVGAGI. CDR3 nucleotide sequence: TGTGCCAGCAGTTACTCTCCCAATGAGCAGTTCTTC. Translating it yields CASSYSPNEQFF.

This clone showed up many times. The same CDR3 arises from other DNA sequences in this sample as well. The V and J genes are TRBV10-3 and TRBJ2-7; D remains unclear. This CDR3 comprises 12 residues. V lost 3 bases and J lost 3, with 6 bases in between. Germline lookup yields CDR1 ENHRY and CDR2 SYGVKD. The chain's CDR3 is CAISDPSYEQYF. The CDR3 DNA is TGTGCCATCAGTGATCCGAGCTACGAGCAGTACTTC.

The CDR3: CATSRGVWGRETQYF. The DNA of the CDR3 is TGTGCCACCAGCAGGGGAGTTTGGGGGAGAGAGACCCAGTACTTC. The chain couples TRBV15 to TRBJ2-5; TRBD1 or TRBD2 may be the D gene (5 bases each). The CDR3 runs 15 residues. Trimming shortened V by 3 bases and J by 4 bases, and 15 bases separated the two germline ends. The V gene's germline CDR1 is LNHNV and CDR2 YYDKDF (reference sequence).

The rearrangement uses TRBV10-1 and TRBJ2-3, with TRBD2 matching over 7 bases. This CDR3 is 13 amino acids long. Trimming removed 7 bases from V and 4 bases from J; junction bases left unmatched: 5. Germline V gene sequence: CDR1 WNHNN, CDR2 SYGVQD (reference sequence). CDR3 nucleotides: TGCGCCAGCAAGGCGGGAGCGGCAGATACGCAGTATTTT. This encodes CASKAGAADTQYF.

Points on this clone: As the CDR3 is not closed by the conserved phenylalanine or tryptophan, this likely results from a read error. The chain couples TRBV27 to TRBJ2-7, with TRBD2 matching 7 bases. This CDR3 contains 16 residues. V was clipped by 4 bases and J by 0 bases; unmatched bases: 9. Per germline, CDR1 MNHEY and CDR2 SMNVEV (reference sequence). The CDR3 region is CASSSSPASGSYEQYL. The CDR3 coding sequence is TGTGCCAGCAGTTCATCCCCCGCTAGCGGCTCCTACGAGCAGTACCTC.

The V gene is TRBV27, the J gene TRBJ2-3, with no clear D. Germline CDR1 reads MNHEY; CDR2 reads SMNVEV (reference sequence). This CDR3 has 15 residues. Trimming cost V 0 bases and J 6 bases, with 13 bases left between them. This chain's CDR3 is CASSLSIGLGDTQYF. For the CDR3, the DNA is TGTGCCAGCAGTTTATCAATCGGATTAGGGGATACGCAGTATTTT.

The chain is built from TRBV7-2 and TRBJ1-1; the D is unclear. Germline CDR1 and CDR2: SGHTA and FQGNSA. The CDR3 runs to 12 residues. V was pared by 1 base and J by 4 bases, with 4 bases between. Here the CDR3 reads CASSLGVTEAFF. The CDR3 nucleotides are TGTGCCAGCAGCTTAGGCGTCACTGAAGCTTTCTTT.

Here the CDR3 reads CASSLALGDTEAFF. The CDR3, as DNA: TGTGCCAGCAGCTTAGCCCTGGGGGACACTGAAGCTTTCTTT. The V call is TRBV7-9, the J call TRBJ1-1, with D maybe TRBD1 (5 bases). Germline V lookup: CDR1 SEHNR, CDR2 FQNEAQ (reference sequence). The CDR3 runs 14 residues. V was shortened by 0 bases and J by 3 bases, with 8 bases between the two germline ends.

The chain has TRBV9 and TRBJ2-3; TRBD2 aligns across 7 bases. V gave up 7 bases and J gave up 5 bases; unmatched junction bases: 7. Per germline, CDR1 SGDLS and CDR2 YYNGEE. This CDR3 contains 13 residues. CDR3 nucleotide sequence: TGTGCCAGCGGGGGGGGAGAGGGAGATACGCAGTATTTT. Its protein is CASGGGEGDTQYF.

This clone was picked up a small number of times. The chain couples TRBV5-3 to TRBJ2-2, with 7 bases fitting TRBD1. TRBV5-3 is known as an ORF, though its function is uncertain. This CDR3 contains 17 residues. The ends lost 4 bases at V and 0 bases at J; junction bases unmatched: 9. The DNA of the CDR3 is TGTGCCAGAAGCCCCGGGACAGACTCTCCGAACACCGGGGAGCTGTTTTTT. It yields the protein CARSPGTDSPNTGELFF.

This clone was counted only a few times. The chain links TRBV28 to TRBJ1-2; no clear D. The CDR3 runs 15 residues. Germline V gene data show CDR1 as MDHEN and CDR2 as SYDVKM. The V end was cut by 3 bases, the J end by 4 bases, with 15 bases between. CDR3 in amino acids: CASSLEQRILYGYTF. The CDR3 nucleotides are TGTGCCAGCAGTTTGGAACAGAGGATTCTCTATGGCTACACCTTC.

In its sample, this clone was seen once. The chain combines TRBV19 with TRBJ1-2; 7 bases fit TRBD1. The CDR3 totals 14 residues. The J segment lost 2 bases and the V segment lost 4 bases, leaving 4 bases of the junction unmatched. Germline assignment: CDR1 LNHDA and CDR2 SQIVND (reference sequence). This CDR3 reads CASSTWDSNYGYTF. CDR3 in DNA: TGTGCCAGTAGTACATGGGACAGCAACTATGGCTACACCTTC.

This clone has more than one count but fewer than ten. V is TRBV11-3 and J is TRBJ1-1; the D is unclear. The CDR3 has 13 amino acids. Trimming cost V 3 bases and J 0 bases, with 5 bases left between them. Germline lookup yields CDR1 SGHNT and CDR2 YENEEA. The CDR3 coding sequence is TGTGCCAGCAGCTTCTCAGTGAACACTGAAGCTTTCTTT. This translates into CASSFSVNTEAFF.

In nucleotides, the CDR3 is TGTGCCAGCAGTGCCTGGACAGGGAATGGCTACACCTTC. It codes for CASSAWTGNGYTF. This chain connects TRBV6-1 to TRBJ1-2; TRBD1 aligns across 8 bases. The CDR3 spans 13 residues. V lost 4 bases, J lost 6 bases, and 4 bases stayed unmatched. Germline CDR1 MNHNS, CDR2 SASEGT.

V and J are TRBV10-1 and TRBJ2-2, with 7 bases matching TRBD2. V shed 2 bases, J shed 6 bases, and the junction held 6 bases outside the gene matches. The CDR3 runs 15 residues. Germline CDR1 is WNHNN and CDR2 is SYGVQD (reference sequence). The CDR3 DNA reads TGCGCCAGCAGTGAGCAAGTAGCGGGTGCCGGGGAGCTGTTTTTT. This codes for CASSEQVAGAGELFF.

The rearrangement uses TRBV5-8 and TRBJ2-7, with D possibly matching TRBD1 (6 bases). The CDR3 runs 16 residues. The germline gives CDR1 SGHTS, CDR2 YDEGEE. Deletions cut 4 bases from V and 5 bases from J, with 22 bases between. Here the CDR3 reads CASSLKVRRAGDEQYF. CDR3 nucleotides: TGTGCCAGCAGCCTAAAAGTACGCCGTGCAGGGGACGAGCAGTACTTC.

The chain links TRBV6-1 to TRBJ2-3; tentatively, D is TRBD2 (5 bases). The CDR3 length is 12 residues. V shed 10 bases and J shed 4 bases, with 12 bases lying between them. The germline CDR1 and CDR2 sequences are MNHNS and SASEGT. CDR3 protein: CATGEAPDTQYF. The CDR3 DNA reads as TGTGCCACCGGGGAAGCCCCAGATACGCAGTATTTT.

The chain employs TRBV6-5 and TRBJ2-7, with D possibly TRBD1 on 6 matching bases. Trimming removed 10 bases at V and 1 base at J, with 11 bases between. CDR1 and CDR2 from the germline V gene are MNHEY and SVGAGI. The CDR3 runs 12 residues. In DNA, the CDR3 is TGTGCCACTCAGGGGTCTTCCTACGAGCAGTACTTC. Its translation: CATQGSSYEQYF.